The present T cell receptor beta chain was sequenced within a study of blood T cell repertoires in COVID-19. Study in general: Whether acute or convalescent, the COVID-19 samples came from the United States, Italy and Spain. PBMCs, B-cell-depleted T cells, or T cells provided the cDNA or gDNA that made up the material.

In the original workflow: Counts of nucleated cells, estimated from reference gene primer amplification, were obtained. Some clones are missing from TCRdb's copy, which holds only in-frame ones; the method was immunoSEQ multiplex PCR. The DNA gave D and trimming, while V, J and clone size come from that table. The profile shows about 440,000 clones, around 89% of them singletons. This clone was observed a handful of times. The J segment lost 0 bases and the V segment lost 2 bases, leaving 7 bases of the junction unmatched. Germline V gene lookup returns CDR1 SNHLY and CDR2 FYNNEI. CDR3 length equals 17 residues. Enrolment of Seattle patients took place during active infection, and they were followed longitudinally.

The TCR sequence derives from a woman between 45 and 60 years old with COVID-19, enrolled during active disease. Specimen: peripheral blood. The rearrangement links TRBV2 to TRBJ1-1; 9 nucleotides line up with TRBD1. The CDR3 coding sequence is TGTGCCAGCAGTGAATACGACAGGGGGATTTTGAACACTGAAGCTTTCTTT. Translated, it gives CASSEYDRGILNTEAFF.